Below are 27 T cell receptor beta chains sequenced from a single sample in a study of immune evolution from preneoplasia to lung adenocarcinoma listed by TCRdb under 2021. Preparation of the library involved the immunoSEQ multiplex PCR assay. Sourced from immuneACCESS, this table was stored by TCRdb with only in-frame sequences that have V and J called. A share of the clones is absent; for the studies checked, an unresolved V gene accounts for under half, and the remainder has no known explanation. The sample records 10,000 or so clones, about 84% of which are singletons. The biggest ten clones account for around 4.8% of the sample. The specimen was FFPE minimally invasive lung adenocarcinoma tissue. What the cell subset or site label conveys for this sample: micro-invasive lung adenocarcinoma (MIA). Receptor source: a person between 65 and 79 years old with lung adenocarcinoma.

This sequence joins TRBV30 and TRBJ1-6; D is ambiguous. CDR1 and CDR2 from the germline V gene are GTSNPN and SVGIG (reference sequence). V dropped 3 bases and J dropped 8 bases, with 14 bases sitting between them. This CDR3 contains 14 residues. The CDR3: CAWSPGGSDSPLHF. The CDR3 DNA sequence: TGTGCCTGGAGCCCCGGTGGTTCGGATTCACCCCTCCACTTT.

This chain uses TRBV6-1 with TRBJ1-4; 9 bases are shared with TRBD1. Germline V gene sequence: CDR1 MNHNS, CDR2 SASEGT. V shed 8 bases, J shed 8 bases, and the junction held 6 bases outside the gene matches. This CDR3 has 13 residues. The CDR3 reads CASQDRGGEKLFF. CDR3 DNA sequence: TGTGCCAGCCAGGACAGGGGTGGAGAAAAACTGTTTTTT.

CDR3 in amino acids: CASSPTGGSYGYTF. The CDR3 nucleotides read TGTGCCAGCAGCCCAACGGGGGGGTCCTATGGCTACACCTTC. The chain couples TRBV7-3 to TRBJ1-2, with D possibly matching TRBD1 (5 bases). Deletions cut 5 bases from V and 4 bases from J, with 14 bases between. The CDR3 has 14 amino acids. Germline V gene data show CDR1 as SGHTA and CDR2 as FQGTGA.

The chain couples TRBV9 to TRBJ2-3; D tentatively fits TRBD1 or TRBD2 (6 bases each). Germline lookup yields CDR1 SGDLS and CDR2 YYNGEE. The CDR3 contains 16 residues. The V gene lost 0 bases and the J gene lost 1 base, with 12 bases spanning the gap. The chain's CDR3 is CASSVASGAGTDTQYF. For the CDR3, the DNA is TGTGCCAGCAGCGTAGCTTCGGGGGCTGGCACAGATACGCAGTATTTT. Complete variable domain (other parts from reference TRBV9 and TRBJ2-3): DSGVTQTPKHLITATGQRVTLRCSPRSGDLSVYWYQQSLDQGLQFLIQYYNGEERAKGNILERFSAQQFPDLHSELNLSSLELGDSALYFCASSVASGAGTDTQYFGPGTRLTVL.

The chain joins TRBV6-5 to TRBJ1-2; D might be TRBD1 (5 bases). Germline V gene lookup returns CDR1 MNHEY and CDR2 SVGAGI. The CDR3 spans 16 residues. Trimming shortened V by 2 bases and J by 2 bases, and 15 bases separated the two germline ends. The DNA for the CDR3 is TGTGCCAGCAGTTACCGACCGAGACAGCTCAACTATGGCTACACCTTC. Its translation: CASSYRPRQLNYGYTF.

The chain links TRBV13 to TRBJ1-1; unclear D gene. Trimming removed 6 bases from V and 4 bases from J, with 12 bases in between. The germline CDR1 and CDR2 sequences are PRHDT and FYEKMQ (reference sequence). The CDR3 has 13 residues. This CDR3 reads CASSEFKGTEAFF. CDR3 coding DNA: TGTGCCAGCAGTGAGTTCAAGGGCACTGAAGCTTTCTTT. Filled out from reference TRBV13 and TRBJ1-1, the complete variable domain reads AAGVIQSPRHLIKEKRETATLKCYPIPRHDTVYWYQQGPGQDPQFLISFYEKMQSDKGSIPDRFSAQQFSDYHSELNMSSLELGDSALYFCASSEFKGTEAFFGQGTRLTVV.

The chain links TRBV6-4 to TRBJ1-2; 9 nucleotides agree with TRBD1. This CDR3 region has 14 residues. CDR1 is MRHNA, CDR2 SNTAGT, per germline. Losses at the gene ends were 2 bases for V and 6 bases for J; bases not matched to a gene: 4. The CDR3 coding sequence is TGTGCCAGCAGTGACGGGGGGACAGGGAATGGCTACACCTTC. Amino acids: CASSDGGTGNGYTF.

CDR3: CASSLRSGGSTDTQYF. CDR3 coding DNA: TGTGCCAGCAGCTTACGATCGGGGGGGAGCACAGATACGCAGTATTTT. The chain recombines TRBV7-8 with TRBJ2-3, with 8 bases matching TRBD2. With V trimmed by 2 bases and J by 0 bases, 4 bases remained unmatched. CDR3 length: 16 residues. CDR1 SGHVS and CDR2 FQNEAQ come from the germline V gene.

The J gene is TRBJ2-7, the V gene TRBV5-4; D remains ambiguous. Germline loops: CDR1 SGHNT, CDR2 YYREEE (reference sequence). The CDR3 spans 13 residues. V was pared by 7 bases and J by 2 bases, with 13 bases between. CDR3 sequence (DNA): TGTGCCAGCTCATTAACTCCGACCTACGAGCAGTACTTC. This codes for CASSLTPTYEQYF.

This clone was seen a handful of times. V is TRBV4-3 and J is TRBJ2-5; 9 bases align to TRBD1. The CDR3 covers 17 residues. V dropped 0 bases and J dropped 4; count of bases not matched to a gene: 9. The germline V gene encodes CDR1 LGHNA and CDR2 YSLEER. CDR3 coding DNA: TGCGCCAGCAGCCAAGATGGGGCCGGGACAGGGAGAGAGACCCAGTACTTC. It codes for CASSQDGAGTGRETQYF.

J is TRBJ1-2 and V is TRBV27; TRBD1 aligns across 7 bases. Germline CDR1 MNHEY, CDR2 SMNVEV (reference sequence). The CDR3 is 15 residues long. Losses at the gene ends were 6 bases for V and 7 bases for J; bases not matched to a gene: 14. CDR3 in DNA: TGTGCCAGCAGCACAGACCGGGAGGGGGCAAGTGGCTACACCTTC. Translation gives CASSTDREGASGYTF.

The rearrangement links TRBV29-1 to TRBJ2-3; 9 nucleotides match TRBD1. Germline V gene lookup returns CDR1 SQVTM and CDR2 ANQGSEA. Germline trimming cut 7 bases from V and 4 bases from J; bases unmatched to any gene: 6. The CDR3 runs to 13 residues. The CDR3 here is CSAGQGTPDTQYF. CDR3 in DNA: TGCAGCGCTGGACAGGGGACCCCAGATACGCAGTATTTT.

The chain employs TRBV4-3 and TRBJ1-1, with TRBD1 identical over 7 bases. The germline V gene encodes CDR1 LGHNA and CDR2 YSLEER. CDR3 length equals 15 residues. V lost 0 bases to trimming and J lost 3 bases; unmatched junction nucleotides: 4. DNA of the CDR3: TGCGCCAGCAGCCAAGAAGCGACAGGGTACACTGAAGCTTTCTTT. It translates to CASSQEATGYTEAFF.

V and J are TRBV18 and TRBJ2-3; D is perhaps TRBD2 (5 bases). The CDR3 has 17 residues. CDR1 and CDR2 (germline): KGHSH, LQKENI. V lost 0 bases and J 2 bases, leaving 15 bases between the germline ends. The CDR3 nucleotides read TGTGCCAGCTCACCACCGGGCCTAGCCCTCTACACAGATACGCAGTATTTT. Translation: CASSPPGLALYTDTQYF.

V is TRBV2 and J is TRBJ2-1; D perhaps matches TRBD1 (6 bases). Germline V CDR1 and CDR2: SNHLY, FYNNEI. CDR3 length: 13 amino acids. V lost 4 bases to trimming and J lost 9 bases, with 13 bases between them. CDR3: CASSGQVGGEQFF. The CDR3 DNA is TGTGCCAGCAGTGGACAGGTTGGGGGTGAGCAGTTCTTC.

The chain is built from TRBV7-3 and TRBJ2-1, with D possibly being TRBD1 (5 bases). Germline V lookup: CDR1 SGHTA, CDR2 FQGTGA. Trimming stripped 0 bases from V and 5 bases from J, with 8 bases between. This CDR3 comprises 14 residues. The CDR3 is CASSLTAQDNEQFF. The CDR3 DNA sequence: TGTGCCAGCAGCTTAACTGCACAGGACAATGAGCAGTTCTTC.

The chain links TRBV27 to TRBJ2-3; TRBD2 aligns across 8 bases. Trimming at V came to 7 bases and at J to 6 bases, leaving 12 bases not matched to a gene. CDR1 is MNHEY, CDR2 SMNVEV, per germline (reference sequence). This CDR3 region has 15 residues. The CDR3 spells CASNPGGPGGDTQYF. CDR3 DNA: TGTGCCAGCAATCCGGGAGGGCCCGGTGGGGATACGCAGTATTTT.

The V call is TRBV11-3, the J call TRBJ2-2; TRBD1 or TRBD2 may be the D gene (5 bases each). Trimming pared 5 bases from V and 6 bases from J, leaving 10 bases between. Germline V gene lookup returns CDR1 SGHNT and CDR2 YENEEA. This CDR3 has 13 residues. The CDR3 bases are TGTGCCAGCAGCCTAAGGGACCCCGGGGAGCTGTTTTTT. Amino acid sequence: CASSLRDPGELFF.

The chain combines TRBV23-1 with TRBJ1-1; D not certain. TRBV23-1 is marked as an open reading frame, function uncertain. This CDR3 spans 13 amino acids. V was pared by 0 bases and J by 1 base, with 3 bases between. The CDR3 loop reads CASSQSPNTEAFF. The CDR3 coding sequence is TGCGCCAGCAGTCAATCCCCGAACACTGAAGCTTTCTTT.

The chain has TRBV11-2 and TRBJ2-2; D not certain. This CDR3 is 15 amino acids long. Germline assignment: CDR1 SGHAT and CDR2 FQNNGV. The V and J ends lost 8 bases and 4 bases respectively, with 17 bases between them. This CDR3 is CASLKSAFTTGELFF. For the CDR3, the DNA is TGTGCCAGCCTCAAATCGGCCTTTACCACCGGGGAGCTGTTTTTT. Filled out from reference TRBV11-2 and TRBJ2-2, the complete variable domain reads EAGVAQSPRYKIIEKRQSVAFWCNPISGHATLYWYQQILGQGPKLLIQFQNNGVVDDSQLPKDRFSAERLKGVDSTLKIQPAKLEDSAVYLCASLKSAFTTGELFFGEGSRLTVL.

This chain joins TRBV7-2 and TRBJ1-1; a weak D match, TRBD1 (6 bases). V dropped 3 bases and J dropped 2 bases, with 13 bases sitting between them. The CDR3 spans 15 residues. CDR1 SGHTA and CDR2 FQGNSA come from the germline V gene. The CDR3 sequence: CASSFETGSNTEAFF. The DNA for the CDR3 is TGTGCCAGCAGCTTTGAGACAGGATCCAACACTGAAGCTTTCTTT.

The chain uses TRBV20-1 and TRBJ1-2; D unclear. The CDR3 covers 11 residues. The germline CDR1 and CDR2 sequences are DFQATT and SNEGSKA (reference sequence). V lost 6 bases and J lost 8, with 13 bases in between. The CDR3 loop reads CSASSGWGYTF. The CDR3 DNA is TGCAGTGCGAGCTCGGGCTGGGGCTACACCTTC.

Concerning this clone itself: Additional DNA sequences in this sample encode the identical CDR3. V gene TRBV29-1 combines with J gene TRBJ2-7; TRBD1 agrees at 9 bases. The ends lost 5 bases at V and 0 bases at J; junction bases unmatched: 8. The CDR3 totals 15 residues. CDR1 is SQVTM and CDR2 is ANQGSEA in the germline V gene. CDR3 loop: CSVIHRGPSSYEQYF. The CDR3 region has the DNA TGCAGCGTTATCCACAGGGGGCCGAGCTCCTACGAGCAGTACTTC.

A few counts support this clone. The chain uses TRBV9 and TRBJ2-3, with 8 bases matching TRBD2. The junction had 10 bases not matched to a gene; V was cut back by 3 bases and J by 7 bases. The CDR3 is made up of 15 amino acids. Germline V gives CDR1 SGDLS, CDR2 YYNGEE. CDR3 DNA sequence: TGTGCCAGCAGCGCGGGGGGGGATGTATCGTATACGCAGTATTTT. Translation: CASSAGGDVSYTQYF.

The J gene is TRBJ2-7, the V gene TRBV29-1; D ambiguous. Germline CDR1 and CDR2: SQVTM and ANQGSEA. With 1 base removed from V and 0 bases from J, the gap between germline ends came to 7 bases. The CDR3 runs to 13 residues. The CDR3 DNA follows: TGCAGCGTTGAAGTTAGCCCCTCCTACGAGCAGTACTTC. As protein: CSVEVSPSYEQYF.

This clone was counted a single time. The CDR3 region has the DNA TGTGCCAGCAGCTTAGTTCGCGGGATTTCGGCAGATACGCAGTATTTT. It translates to CASSLVRGISADTQYF. V is TRBV7-2 and J is TRBJ2-3; D is possibly TRBD2 (6 bases). The ends were cut back, 1 base at V and 4 bases at J, with 15 bases in the middle. CDR1 is SGHTA, CDR2 FQGNSA, per germline. The CDR3 runs to 16 residues.

The chain links TRBV9 to TRBJ2-5; 13 bases are a match to TRBD2. The germline CDR1 and CDR2 sequences are SGDLS and YYNGEE. The length of the CDR3 is 17 residues. Germline trimming cut 4 bases from V and 1 base from J; bases unmatched to any gene: 7. This CDR3 reads CASSTSRLAGGQETQYF. The CDR3 DNA is TGTGCCAGCAGCACTAGTCGACTAGCGGGGGGCCAAGAGACCCAGTACTTC.